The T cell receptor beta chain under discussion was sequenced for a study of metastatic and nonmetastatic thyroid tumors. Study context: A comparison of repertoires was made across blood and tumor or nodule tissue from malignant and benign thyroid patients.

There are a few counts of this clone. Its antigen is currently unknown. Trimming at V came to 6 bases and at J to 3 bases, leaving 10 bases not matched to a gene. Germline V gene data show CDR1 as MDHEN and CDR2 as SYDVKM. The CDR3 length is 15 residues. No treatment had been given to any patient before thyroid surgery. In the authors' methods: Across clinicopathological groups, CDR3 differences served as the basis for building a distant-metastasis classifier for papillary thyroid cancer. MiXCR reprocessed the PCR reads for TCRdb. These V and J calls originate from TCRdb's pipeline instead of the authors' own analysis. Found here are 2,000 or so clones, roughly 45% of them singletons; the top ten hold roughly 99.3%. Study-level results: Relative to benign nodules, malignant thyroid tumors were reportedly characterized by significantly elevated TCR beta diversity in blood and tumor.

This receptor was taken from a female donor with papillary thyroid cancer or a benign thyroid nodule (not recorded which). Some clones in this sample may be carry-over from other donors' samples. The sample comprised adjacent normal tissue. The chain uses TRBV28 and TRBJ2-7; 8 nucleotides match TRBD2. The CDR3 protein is CASRNPAGDGYEQYF. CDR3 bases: TGTGCCAGCAGAAACCCAGCGGGAGATGGCTACGAGCAGTACTTC. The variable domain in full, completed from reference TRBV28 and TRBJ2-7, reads DVKVTQSSRYLVKRTGEKVFLECVQDMDHENMFWYRQDPGLGLRLIYFSYDVKMKEKGDIPEGYSVSREKKERFSLILESASTNQTSMYLCASRNPAGDGYEQYFGPGTRLTVT.